One and the same sample provided the 16 T cell receptor beta chains below, sequenced in a study of OX40 agonist ivuxolimab in advanced cancers. Only in-frame clones appear in the TCRdb table, and some are missing; sequencing was by immunoSEQ multiplex PCR. The repertoire holds about 54,000 clones, just under 85% seen once, with 1.2% in the top ten. The input for sequencing was CD4+ or CD8+ T cells sorted from blood, taken in a trial of the OX40 agonist ivuxolimab. The receptors were gathered from an adult with an advanced solid tumor such as melanoma, head and neck, liver or kidney cancer.

The CDR3 reads CASSSPPRDTQYF. CDR3 in DNA: TGTGCCAGCAGCTCCCCCCCCAGAGATACGCAGTATTTT. The J gene is TRBJ2-3, the V gene TRBV28; D unclear. Between the trimmed V and J ends, which lost 6 bases and 5 bases, there was a span of 12 bases. The CDR3 length is 13 residues. Germline CDR1 is MDHEN and CDR2 is SYDVKM.

The chain employs TRBV6-5 and TRBJ2-1; TRBD2 might be the D (6 bases). V gave up 6 bases and J gave up 0 bases, with 12 bases separating them. The CDR3 loop spans 15 amino acids. Germline lookup yields CDR1 MNHEY and CDR2 SVGAGI. As DNA, the CDR3 is TGTGCCAGCAGACGTAGCGGCAGCTCCTACAATGAGCAGTTCTTC. Its protein is CASRRSGSSYNEQFF.

The chain couples TRBV7-9 to TRBJ2-1; 12 bases match TRBD2. Germline V gene data show CDR1 as SEHNR and CDR2 as FQNEAQ (reference sequence). The J segment lost 9 bases and the V segment lost 5 bases, leaving 8 bases of the junction unmatched. The CDR3 has 15 residues. CDR3 region: CASSPRLAGEGEQFF. The CDR3 coding sequence is TGTGCCAGCAGCCCCCGACTAGCGGGAGAGGGTGAGCAGTTCTTC.

CDR3 sequence (DNA): TGTGCCAGTAGTATAGGTTGGGGCAGGGATTCTCAGCCCCAGCATTTT. As protein: CASSIGWGRDSQPQHF. The chain combines TRBV19 with TRBJ1-5; a possible D gene is TRBD1 (5 bases). Germline CDR1 LNHDA, CDR2 SQIVND (reference sequence). The V end lost 1 base, the J end lost 6 bases, and 16 bases lay between the germline ends. The CDR3 is 16 residues long.

The chain joins TRBV4-1 to TRBJ1-1; perhaps TRBD1 as D (6 bases). Per germline, CDR1 MGHRA and CDR2 YSYEKL. V dropped 5 bases and J dropped 2 bases, with 9 bases sitting between them. The CDR3 covers 13 residues. The CDR3: CASSTRGNTEAFF. The CDR3, as DNA: TGCGCCAGCAGCACCAGGGGTAACACTGAAGCTTTCTTT.

The chain links TRBV29-1 to TRBJ1-2, with D uncertain. The V gene lost 0 bases and the J gene lost 7 bases, with 12 bases spanning the gap. This CDR3 is 13 amino acids long. Germline V gene data show CDR1 as SQVTM and CDR2 as ANQGSEA. CDR3 loop: CSVEDLSEGGYTF. DNA for the CDR3: TGCAGCGTTGAAGATTTGTCGGAAGGTGGCTACACCTTC. Variable domain in full (rest from reference TRBV29-1 and TRBJ1-2): SAVISQKPSRDICQRGTSLTIQCQVDSQVTMMFWYRQQPGQSLTLIATANQGSEATYESGFVIDKFPISRPNLTFSTLTVSNMSPEDSSIYLCSVEDLSEGGYTFGSGTRLTVV.

This clone was counted between two and nine times. The chain carries TRBV30 and TRBJ1-5; the D gene is possibly TRBD1 (5 bases). V was trimmed by 1 base and J by 4 bases, leaving 14 bases between them. The CDR3 is 15 residues long. From germline, CDR1 is GTSNPN and CDR2 SVGIG (reference sequence). Here the CDR3 reads CAWSARTRLNQPQHF. CDR3 in DNA: TGTGCCTGGAGTGCCCGGACAAGGCTGAATCAGCCCCAGCATTTT.

The chain combines TRBV9 with TRBJ1-2, with D possibly matching TRBD1 (6 bases). This CDR3 has 16 residues. Trimming removed 3 bases at V and 0 bases at J, with 15 bases between. The germline V gene has CDR1 SGDLS and CDR2 YYNGEE. CDR3: CASSGGPRVSNYGYTF. CDR3 sequence (DNA): TGTGCCAGCAGCGGGGGGCCGAGGGTGTCTAACTATGGCTACACCTTC. The complete variable domain, with remaining parts taken from reference TRBV9 and TRBJ1-2, reads DSGVTQTPKHLITATGQRVTLRCSPRSGDLSVYWYQQSLDQGLQFLIQYYNGEERAKGNILERFSAQQFPDLHSELNLSSLELGDSALYFCASSGGPRVSNYGYTFGSGTRLTVV.

In this sample, this clone turned up once. This rearrangement joins TRBV5-1 to TRBJ2-5, with a weak D call TRBD2 (5 bases). CDR1 SGHRS and CDR2 YFSETQ come from the germline V gene. The CDR3 length is 13 residues. Between the trimmed V and J ends, which lost 4 bases and 2 bases, there was a span of 9 bases. CDR3 bases: TGCGCCAGCAGCCGGACTCCTCAAGAGACCCAGTACTTC. Translation gives CASSRTPQETQYF.

The chain employs TRBV5-1 and TRBJ2-2; 9 bases align to TRBD1. The trim removed 4 bases at V and 0 bases at J, leaving 4 bases unmatched. Germline assignment: CDR1 SGHRS and CDR2 YFSETQ. The CDR3 length is 16 residues. CDR3 nucleotide sequence: TGCGCCAGCAGCCGACAGGGGGATCCGAACACCGGGGAGCTGTTTTTT. Amino acids: CASSRQGDPNTGELFF.

The chain is built from TRBV19 and TRBJ2-1; D may be TRBD1 or TRBD2 (5 bases each). Germline V gene sequence: CDR1 LNHDA, CDR2 SQIVND (reference sequence). CDR3 length: 15 residues. V was pared by 1 base and J by 2 bases, with 9 bases between. CDR3 sequence reads: CASSIGGDPYNEQFF. CDR3 DNA sequence: TGTGCCAGTAGTATAGGAGGGGACCCCTACAATGAGCAGTTCTTC.

The V and J genes are TRBV2 and TRBJ2-2; D ambiguous. Germline loops: CDR1 SNHLY, CDR2 FYNNEI. The CDR3 has 12 residues. V was trimmed by 1 base and J by 6 bases, leaving 3 bases between them. Here the CDR3 reads CASSEGAGELFF. Here the CDR3 DNA reads TGTGCCAGCAGTGAAGGGGCCGGGGAGCTGTTTTTT.

The chain couples TRBV7-6 to TRBJ2-1, with D possibly matching TRBD2 (5 bases). Trimming removed 3 bases at V and 7 bases at J, with 13 bases between. Looked up from germline, CDR1 is SGHVS and CDR2 is FNYEAQ. The CDR3 contains 14 residues. The CDR3 loop is CASSFRSSFNEQFF. The CDR3, as DNA: TGTGCCAGCAGCTTTCGTTCTAGCTTTAATGAGCAGTTCTTC.

This chain connects TRBV4-1 to TRBJ2-7; 8 bases are shared with TRBD1. Per the germline V gene, CDR1 is MGHRA and CDR2 is YSYEKL. The CDR3 is 17 amino acids. V lost 0 bases, J lost 2 bases, and 9 bases stayed unmatched. The CDR3 region has the DNA TGCGCCAGCAGCCAAGATCTCGTGACAGGGGATACCTACGAGCAGTACTTC. This translates into CASSQDLVTGDTYEQYF.

The gene calls are TRBV6-5 and TRBJ2-7, with 9 bases lining up with TRBD1. Germline values: CDR1 MNHEY, CDR2 SVGAGI. The length of the CDR3 is 14 residues. The ends lost 6 bases at V and 0 bases at J; junction bases unmatched: 3. For the CDR3, the DNA is TGTGCCAGCAGCCACAGGGGGCCCTCCTACGAGCAGTACTTC. As protein: CASSHRGPSYEQYF.

In nucleotides, the CDR3 is TGTGCCAGCGGACCCTCGGGACAGTCTGGAAACACCATATATTTT. It is translated as CASGPSGQSGNTIYF. The genes are TRBV28 and TRBJ1-3, with 7 bases identical to TRBD1. With 8 bases clipped from V and 1 base from J, the junction kept 8 bases outside the gene matches. This CDR3 comprises 15 residues. The V gene's germline CDR1 is MDHEN and CDR2 SYDVKM.